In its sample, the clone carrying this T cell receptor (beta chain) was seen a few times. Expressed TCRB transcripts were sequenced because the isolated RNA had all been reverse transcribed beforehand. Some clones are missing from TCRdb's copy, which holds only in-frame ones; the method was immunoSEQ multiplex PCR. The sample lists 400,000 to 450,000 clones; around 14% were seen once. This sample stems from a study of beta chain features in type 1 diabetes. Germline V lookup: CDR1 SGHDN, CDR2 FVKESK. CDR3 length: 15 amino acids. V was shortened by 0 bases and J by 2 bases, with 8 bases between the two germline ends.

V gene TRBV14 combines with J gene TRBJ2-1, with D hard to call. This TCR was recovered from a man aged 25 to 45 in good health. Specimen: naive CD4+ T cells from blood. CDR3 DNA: TGTGCCAGCAGCCAAGATTGGCTAGCCTACAATGAGCAGTTCTTC. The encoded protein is CASSQDWLAYNEQFF.